This T cell receptor (beta chain) comes out of a study of blood T cell repertoires in COVID-19. Study-level information: Specimens from acute and convalescent COVID-19 originated in the United States, Italy and Spain.

In the source study's methods: Reference gene primer amplification in the assay estimated nucleated cell counts. Measured with immunoSEQ multiplex PCR; TCRdb has only the in-frame clones, and not every one. From that table come the V and J calls and clone size; the DNA was used to work out D and trimming. In the table there are fewer than 70,000 clones, around 85% of which are singletons. Seattle's cohort entered during active infection and was followed longitudinally. The J segment lost 6 bases and the V segment lost 3 bases, leaving 6 bases of the junction unmatched. From germline, CDR1 is KGHSH and CDR2 LQKENI. The CDR3 has 14 residues.

The J gene is TRBJ2-7, the V gene TRBV18; 9 bases fit TRBD1. The material sequenced was peripheral blood. The clonotype comes from a man between 35 and 55 years old with COVID-19, enrolled during active disease. CDR3 sequence: CASSPGQGQFEQYF. The CDR3 DNA is TGTGCCAGCTCACCGGGACAGGGACAATTCGAGCAGTACTTC.